Below, 17 T cell receptor beta chains from the same sample are listed, as sequenced in a study of blood T cell repertoires in COVID-19. Repertoires were generated with immunoSEQ multiplex PCR, while TCRdb's copy carries only in-frame clones and drops some. The repertoire holds 200,000 or so clones, with about three quarters as singletons. The sequencing sample was made of peripheral blood. The receptors derive from a woman in her 70s with acute or convalescent COVID-19.

This sequence joins TRBV3-1 (or the pseudogene TRBV3-2) and TRBJ2-4; D uncertain. The CDR3 contains 15 residues. The germline CDR1 and CDR2 sequences are LGHDT and YNNKEL (reference sequence). The V gene lost 0 bases and the J gene lost 6 bases, with 12 bases spanning the gap. The CDR3 protein is CASSQDAGATNIQYF. CDR3 in DNA: TGTGCCAGCAGCCAAGACGCAGGTGCAACAAACATTCAGTACTTC.

The chain uses TRBV6-6 and TRBJ2-3; D is undetermined. This CDR3 region has 10 residues. CDR1 is MNHNY and CDR2 is SVGAGI in the germline V gene (reference sequence). V was trimmed by 8 bases and J by 5 bases, leaving 5 bases between them. The CDR3 bases are TGTGCCAGCCTTCTAGATACGCAGTATTTT. Protein: CASLLDTQYF.

This clone was counted between two and nine times. The rearrangement links TRBV5-1 to TRBJ2-2; D might be TRBD2 (6 bases). CDR3 length: 14 residues. Germline loops: CDR1 SGHRS, CDR2 YFSETQ. Trimming took off 7 bases at V and 0 bases at J, with 10 bases between the two ends. The CDR3, as DNA: TGCGCCAGCGGGGGGTTCGCGAACACCGGGGAGCTGTTTTTT. Translating it yields CASGGFANTGELFF.

This chain joins TRBV30 and TRBJ2-5; the D gene is possibly TRBD1 (6 bases). Trimming left V 7 bases short and J 4 bases short, with 10 bases between. The CDR3 loop spans 11 amino acids. In germline, CDR1 is GTSNPN, CDR2 SVGIG (reference sequence). CDR3 loop: CAYRDLETQYF. The CDR3 DNA sequence: TGTGCCTACAGGGATTTAGAGACCCAGTACTTC.

In this sample, this clone turned up once. The rearrangement uses TRBV3-1 (or the pseudogene TRBV3-2) and TRBJ1-2; 7 nucleotides agree with TRBD1. The CDR3 runs to 16 residues. The germline CDR1 and CDR2 sequences are LGHDT and YNNKEL (reference sequence). Trimming at V came to 0 bases and at J to 3 bases, leaving 7 bases not matched to a gene. CDR3 protein: CASSQDSRGRDYGYTF. In nucleotides, the CDR3 is TGTGCCAGCAGCCAAGATAGTAGGGGGCGCGACTATGGCTACACCTTC.

The rearrangement joins TRBV11-2 to TRBJ2-3; D gene unclear. The CDR3 extends over 13 amino acids. Germline assignment: CDR1 SGHAT and CDR2 FQNNGV. Trimming stripped 3 bases from V and 2 bases from J, with 6 bases between. This chain's CDR3 is CASSFTDTDTQYF. CDR3 coding DNA: TGTGCCAGCAGCTTCACAGACACAGATACGCAGTATTTT.

This clone was detected only once. The chain employs TRBV27 and TRBJ2-1, with 10 positions matching TRBD2. Per germline, CDR1 MNHEY and CDR2 SMNVEV (reference sequence). CDR3 size: 14 residues. V gave up 8 bases and J gave up 7 bases; unmatched junction bases: 8. The CDR3 loop reads CASWASGRGNEQFF. CDR3 nucleotides: TGTGCCAGCTGGGCTAGCGGGAGAGGAAATGAGCAGTTCTTC.

J is TRBJ1-1 and V is TRBV2, with D maybe TRBD1 (6 bases). CDR3 length equals 13 residues. Trimming cost V 6 bases and J 5 bases, with 13 bases left between them. Per germline, CDR1 SNHLY and CDR2 FYNNEI. The CDR3: CASSVQGPTEAFF. The CDR3 DNA is TGTGCCAGCAGCGTACAGGGTCCAACTGAAGCTTTCTTT.

This rearrangement joins TRBV2 to TRBJ2-7; 9 nucleotides align to TRBD1. This CDR3 is 13 amino acids long. J gave up 2 bases and V 7 bases, and 3 bases lay outside the gene matches. From germline, CDR1 is SNHLY and CDR2 FYNNEI. CDR3 loop: CASTGTGTYEQYF. In DNA, the CDR3 is TGTGCCAGCACCGGGACAGGGACCTACGAGCAGTACTTC.

This clone was seen a few times. The rearrangement uses TRBV12-5 and TRBJ2-1; TRBD2 agrees at 8 bases. The CDR3 sequence is 14 residues long. Germline assignment: CDR1 LGHNT and CDR2 FRNRAP. The junction had 1 base not matched to a gene; V was cut back by 2 bases and J by 4 bases. The CDR3 region has the DNA TGTGCTAGTGGTTTGTCTAGCGGGTACAATGAGCAGTTCTTC. Its translation: CASGLSSGYNEQFF.

The rearrangement uses TRBV27 and TRBJ2-7; 8 bases fit TRBD1. Unmatched junction bases numbered 5, after V lost 3 bases and J lost 7 bases. The germline V gene encodes CDR1 MNHEY and CDR2 SMNVEV (reference sequence). This CDR3 spans 13 amino acids. In DNA, the CDR3 is TGTGCCAGCAGTTTCGAACAGGGGGGAGAGCAGTACTTC. Residues: CASSFEQGGEQYF.

J is TRBJ2-1 and V is TRBV29-1, with unresolved D. The germline V and J ends were trimmed by 7 bases and 8 bases, with 9 bases remaining between them. Looked up from germline, CDR1 is SQVTM and CDR2 is ANQGSEA. The length of the CDR3 is 10 residues. The CDR3 is CSALEDEQFF. DNA of the CDR3: TGCAGCGCCCTCGAGGATGAGCAGTTCTTC.

V gene TRBV20-1 combines with J gene TRBJ1-1; D is undetermined. The CDR3 extends over 10 amino acids. The germline gives CDR1 DFQATT, CDR2 SNEGSKA (reference sequence). V was clipped by 6 bases and J by 10 bases, with 12 bases between them. CDR3 DNA sequence: TGCAGTGCCACATCCCCGGGAGCTTTCTTT. Translation gives CSATSPGAFF.

The V gene is TRBV28, the J gene TRBJ2-1; D remains ambiguous. The V and J ends lost 5 bases and 8 bases respectively, with 7 bases between them. From germline, CDR1 is MDHEN and CDR2 SYDVKM. This CDR3 has 11 amino acids. As DNA, the CDR3 is TGTGCCAGCAGTCTGAACTATGAGCAGTTCTTC. Translated, it gives CASSLNYEQFF.

The rearrangement links TRBV5-6 to TRBJ2-7; a weak D match, TRBD1 (6 bases). This CDR3 comprises 15 residues. Germline lookup yields CDR1 SGHDT and CDR2 YYEEEE. V lost 4 bases, J lost 3 bases, and 17 bases lay in between. The CDR3 nucleotides are TGTGCCAGCAGCCTAACTCGACAGGTTTACTACGAGCAGTACTTC. Amino acids: CASSLTRQVYYEQYF.

The chain recombines TRBV11-2 with TRBJ2-1; the D gene is possibly TRBD1 (6 bases). The CDR3 runs 15 residues. Germline V gene lookup returns CDR1 SGHAT and CDR2 FQNNGV. The ends were cut back, 4 bases at V and 5 bases at J, with 15 bases in the middle. CDR3 sequence reads: CASSSTSGTNNEQFF. For the CDR3, the DNA is TGTGCCAGCAGCTCCACCTCGGGGACAAACAATGAGCAGTTCTTC.

CDR3 in amino acids: CASSAQGQGYNEQFF. The CDR3 coding sequence is TGCGCCAGCAGCGCCCAGGGACAAGGCTACAATGAGCAGTTCTTC. The chain carries TRBV5-1 and TRBJ2-1; possibly TRBD1 for D (6 bases). This CDR3 is 15 amino acids long. Trimming removed 4 bases at V and 3 bases at J, with 14 bases between. Germline CDR1 SGHRS, CDR2 YFSETQ.